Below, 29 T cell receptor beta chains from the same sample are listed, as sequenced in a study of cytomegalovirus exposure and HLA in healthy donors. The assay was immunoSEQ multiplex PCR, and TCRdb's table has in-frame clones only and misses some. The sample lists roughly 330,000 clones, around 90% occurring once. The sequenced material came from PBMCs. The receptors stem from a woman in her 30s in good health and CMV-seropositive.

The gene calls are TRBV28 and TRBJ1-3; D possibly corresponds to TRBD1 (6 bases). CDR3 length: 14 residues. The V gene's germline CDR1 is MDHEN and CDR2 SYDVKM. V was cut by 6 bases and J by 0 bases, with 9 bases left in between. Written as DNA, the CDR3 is TGTGCCAGCAGGTCGACAGGCTCTGGAAACACCATATATTTT. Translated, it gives CASRSTGSGNTIYF.

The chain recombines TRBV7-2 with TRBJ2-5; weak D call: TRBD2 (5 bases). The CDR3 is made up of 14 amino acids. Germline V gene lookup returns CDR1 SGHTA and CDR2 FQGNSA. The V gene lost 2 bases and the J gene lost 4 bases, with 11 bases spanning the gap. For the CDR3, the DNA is TGTGCCAGCAGCTTATCGGGCGGGCCAGAGACCCAGTACTTC. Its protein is CASSLSGGPETQYF.

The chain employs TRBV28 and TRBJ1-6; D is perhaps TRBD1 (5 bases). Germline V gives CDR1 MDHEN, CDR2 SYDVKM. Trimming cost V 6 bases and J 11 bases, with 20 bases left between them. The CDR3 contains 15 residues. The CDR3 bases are TGTGCCAGCAGCTCCCTGGACGGGGGTTTTACACCCCTCCACTTT. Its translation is CASSSLDGGFTPLHF.

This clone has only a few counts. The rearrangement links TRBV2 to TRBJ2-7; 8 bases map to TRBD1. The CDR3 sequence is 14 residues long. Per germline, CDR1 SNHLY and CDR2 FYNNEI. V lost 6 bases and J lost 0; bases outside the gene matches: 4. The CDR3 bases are TGTGCCAGCAGCTCCAGGGGGCACTCCTACGAGCAGTACTTC. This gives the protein CASSSRGHSYEQYF.

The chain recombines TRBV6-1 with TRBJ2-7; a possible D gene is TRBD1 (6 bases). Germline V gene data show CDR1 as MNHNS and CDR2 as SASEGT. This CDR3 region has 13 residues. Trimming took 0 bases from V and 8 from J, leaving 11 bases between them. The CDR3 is CASSEARTAQQYF. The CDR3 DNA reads TGTGCCAGCAGTGAAGCCCGGACAGCTCAGCAGTACTTC.

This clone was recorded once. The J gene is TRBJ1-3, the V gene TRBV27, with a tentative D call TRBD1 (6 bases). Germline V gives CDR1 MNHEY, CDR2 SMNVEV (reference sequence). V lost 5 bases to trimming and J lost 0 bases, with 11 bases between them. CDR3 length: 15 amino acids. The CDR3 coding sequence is TGTGCCAGCAGTCGAAGGGGGGTCTCTGGAAACACCATATATTTT. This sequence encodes CASSRRGVSGNTIYF.

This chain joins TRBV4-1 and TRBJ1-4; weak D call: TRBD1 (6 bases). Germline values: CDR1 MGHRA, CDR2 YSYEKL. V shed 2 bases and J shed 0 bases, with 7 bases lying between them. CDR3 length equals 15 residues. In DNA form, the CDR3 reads TGCGCCAGCAGCCAACAGGGGTCAACTAATGAAAAACTGTTTTTT. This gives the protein CASSQQGSTNEKLFF.

CDR3 amino acids: CASSRRGGEQFF. The DNA of the CDR3 is TGTGCCAGCAGTCGAAGGGGGGGTGAGCAGTTCTTC. This sequence joins TRBV25-1 and TRBJ2-1, with a weak D call TRBD2 (7 bases). V lost 5 bases and J 9 bases, leaving 11 bases between the germline ends. The CDR3 has 12 residues. Per germline, CDR1 MGHDK and CDR2 SYGVNS.

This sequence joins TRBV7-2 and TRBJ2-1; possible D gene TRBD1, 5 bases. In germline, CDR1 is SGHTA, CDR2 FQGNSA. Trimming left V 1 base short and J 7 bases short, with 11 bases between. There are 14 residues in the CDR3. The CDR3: CASSLVGVGNEQFF. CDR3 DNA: TGTGCCAGCAGCTTAGTAGGGGTGGGGAATGAGCAGTTCTTC.

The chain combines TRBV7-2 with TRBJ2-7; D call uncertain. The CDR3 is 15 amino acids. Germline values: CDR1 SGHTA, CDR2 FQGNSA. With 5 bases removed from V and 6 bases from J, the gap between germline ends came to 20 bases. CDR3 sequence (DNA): TGTGCCAGCAGCCCCCAAGGCCTAGTCGCTGTCGAGCAGTACTTC. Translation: CASSPQGLVAVEQYF. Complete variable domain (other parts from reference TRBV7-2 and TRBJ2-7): GAGVSQSPSNKVTEKGKDVELRCDPISGHTALYWYRQSLGQGLEFLIYFQGNSAPDKSGLPSDRFSAERTGGSVSTLTIQRTQQEDSAVYLCASSPQGLVAVEQYFGPGTRLTVT.

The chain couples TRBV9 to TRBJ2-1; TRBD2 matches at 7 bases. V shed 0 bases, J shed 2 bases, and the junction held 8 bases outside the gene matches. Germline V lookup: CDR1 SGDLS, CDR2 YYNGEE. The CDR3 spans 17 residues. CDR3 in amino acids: CASSVELPGGPYNEQFF. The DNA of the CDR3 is TGTGCCAGCAGCGTAGAGCTTCCGGGAGGCCCCTACAATGAGCAGTTCTTC.

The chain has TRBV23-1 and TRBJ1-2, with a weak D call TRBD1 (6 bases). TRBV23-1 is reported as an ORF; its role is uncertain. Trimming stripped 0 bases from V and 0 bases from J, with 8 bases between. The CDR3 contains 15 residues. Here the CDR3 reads CASSQSTGANYGYTF. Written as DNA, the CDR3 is TGCGCCAGCAGTCAATCGACAGGCGCTAACTATGGCTACACCTTC.

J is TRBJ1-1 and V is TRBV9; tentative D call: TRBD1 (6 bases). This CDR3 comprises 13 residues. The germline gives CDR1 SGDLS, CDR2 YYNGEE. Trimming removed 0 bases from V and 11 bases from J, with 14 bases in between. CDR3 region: CASSVAADQGAFF. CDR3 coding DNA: TGTGCCAGCAGCGTAGCAGCGGACCAGGGGGCTTTCTTT. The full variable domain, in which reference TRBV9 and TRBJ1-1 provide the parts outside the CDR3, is DSGVTQTPKHLITATGQRVTLRCSPRSGDLSVYWYQQSLDQGLQFLIQYYNGEERAKGNILERFSAQQFPDLHSELNLSSLELGDSALYFCASSVAADQGAFFGQGTRLTVV.

In nucleotides, the CDR3 is TGTGCCATCAGTGCCCCTAGCATAGACTACGAGCAGTACTTC. This translates into CAISAPSIDYEQYF. This chain connects TRBV10-3 to TRBJ2-7; TRBD2 might be the D (5 bases). V was clipped by 4 bases and J by 3 bases, with 13 bases between them. Per the germline V gene, CDR1 is ENHRY and CDR2 is SYGVKD. CDR3 length: 14 residues.

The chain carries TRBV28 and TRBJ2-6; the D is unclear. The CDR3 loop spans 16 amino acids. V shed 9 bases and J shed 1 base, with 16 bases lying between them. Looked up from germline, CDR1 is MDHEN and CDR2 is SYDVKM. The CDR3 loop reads CASHPPTGSGANVLTF. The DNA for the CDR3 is TGTGCCAGTCACCCACCTACCGGTTCTGGGGCCAACGTCCTGACTTTC.

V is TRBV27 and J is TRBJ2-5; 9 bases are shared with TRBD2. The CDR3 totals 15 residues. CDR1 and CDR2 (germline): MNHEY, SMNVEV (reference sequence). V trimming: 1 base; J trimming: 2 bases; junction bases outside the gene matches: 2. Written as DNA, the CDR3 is TGTGCCAGCAGTTTATGGCTAGCGGGGCAAGAGACCCAGTACTTC. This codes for CASSLWLAGQETQYF.

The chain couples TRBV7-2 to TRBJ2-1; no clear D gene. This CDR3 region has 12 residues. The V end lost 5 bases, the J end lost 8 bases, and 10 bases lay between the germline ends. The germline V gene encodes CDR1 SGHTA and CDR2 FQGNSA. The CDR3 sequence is CASSPNTHEQFF. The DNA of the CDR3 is TGTGCCAGCAGCCCAAACACCCATGAGCAGTTCTTC.

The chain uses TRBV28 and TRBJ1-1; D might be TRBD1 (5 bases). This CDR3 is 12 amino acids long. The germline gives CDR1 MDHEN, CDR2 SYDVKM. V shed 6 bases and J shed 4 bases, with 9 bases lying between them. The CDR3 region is CASRITGTEAFF. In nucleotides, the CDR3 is TGTGCCAGCAGGATCACAGGCACTGAAGCTTTCTTT.

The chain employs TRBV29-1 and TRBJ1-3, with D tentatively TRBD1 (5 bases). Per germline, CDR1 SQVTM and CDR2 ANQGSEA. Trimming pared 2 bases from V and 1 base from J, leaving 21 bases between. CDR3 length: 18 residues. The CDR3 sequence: CSVEMGAGPPLSGNTIYF. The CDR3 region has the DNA TGCAGCGTTGAAATGGGAGCGGGGCCCCCGCTATCTGGAAACACCATATATTTT.

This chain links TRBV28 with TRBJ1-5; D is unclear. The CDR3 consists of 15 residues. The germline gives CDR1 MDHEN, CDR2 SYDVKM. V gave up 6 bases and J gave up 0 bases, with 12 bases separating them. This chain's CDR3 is CASRRQEFSNQPQHF. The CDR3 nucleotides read TGTGCCAGCAGACGCCAGGAGTTTAGCAATCAGCCCCAGCATTTT.

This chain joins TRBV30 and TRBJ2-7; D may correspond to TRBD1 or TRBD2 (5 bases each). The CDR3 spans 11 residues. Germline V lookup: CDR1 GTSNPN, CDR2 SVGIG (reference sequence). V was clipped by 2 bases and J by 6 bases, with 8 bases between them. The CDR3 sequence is CAWSSGGEQYF. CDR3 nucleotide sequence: TGTGCCTGGAGTTCTGGGGGCGAGCAGTACTTC.

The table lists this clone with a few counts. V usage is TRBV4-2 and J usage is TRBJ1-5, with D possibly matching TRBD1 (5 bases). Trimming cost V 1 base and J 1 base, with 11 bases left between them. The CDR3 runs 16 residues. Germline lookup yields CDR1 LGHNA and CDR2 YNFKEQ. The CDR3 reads CASSQGFRDSNQPQHF. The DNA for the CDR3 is TGTGCCAGCAGCCAAGGTTTCAGGGACAGCAATCAGCCCCAGCATTTT.

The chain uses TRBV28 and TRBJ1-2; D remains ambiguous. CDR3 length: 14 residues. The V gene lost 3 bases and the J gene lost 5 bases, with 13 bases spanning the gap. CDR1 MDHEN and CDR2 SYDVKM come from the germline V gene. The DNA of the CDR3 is TGTGCCAGCAGTTTGGGTCTGAGGGATTATGGCTACACCTTC. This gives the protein CASSLGLRDYGYTF.

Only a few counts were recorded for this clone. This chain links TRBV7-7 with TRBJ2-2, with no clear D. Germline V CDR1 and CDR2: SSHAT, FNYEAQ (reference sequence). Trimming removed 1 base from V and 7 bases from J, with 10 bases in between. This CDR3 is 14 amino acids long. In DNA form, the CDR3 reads TGTGCCAGCAGCTTAGTAGGCCAGCTCGGGGAGCTGTTTTTT. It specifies CASSLVGQLGELFF. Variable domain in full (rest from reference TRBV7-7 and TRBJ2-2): GAGVSQSPRYKVTKRGQDVTLRCDPISSHATLYWYQQALGQGPEFLTYFNYEAQPDKSGLPSDRFSAERPEGSISTLTIQRTEQRDSAMYRCASSLVGQLGELFFGEGSRLTVL.

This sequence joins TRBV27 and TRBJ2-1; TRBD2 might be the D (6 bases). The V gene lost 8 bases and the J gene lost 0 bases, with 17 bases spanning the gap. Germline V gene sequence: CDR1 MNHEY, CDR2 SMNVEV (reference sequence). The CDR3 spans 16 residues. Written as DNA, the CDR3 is TGTGCCAGCCGAAACGAGGCGGGACCCTCCTACAATGAGCAGTTCTTC. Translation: CASRNEAGPSYNEQFF.

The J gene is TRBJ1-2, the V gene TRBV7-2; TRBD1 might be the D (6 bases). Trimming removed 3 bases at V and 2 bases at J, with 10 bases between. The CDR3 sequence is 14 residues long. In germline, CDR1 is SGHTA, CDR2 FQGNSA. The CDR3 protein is CASSLEGHNYGYTF. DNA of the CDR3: TGTGCCAGCAGCTTGGAGGGACACAACTATGGCTACACCTTC.

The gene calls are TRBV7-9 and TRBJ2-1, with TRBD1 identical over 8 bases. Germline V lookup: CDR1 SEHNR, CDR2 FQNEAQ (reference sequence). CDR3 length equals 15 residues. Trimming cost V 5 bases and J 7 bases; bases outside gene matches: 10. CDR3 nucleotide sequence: TGTGCCAGCAGCACCCGACAGGGGCTAGCAAATGAGCAGTTCTTC. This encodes CASSTRQGLANEQFF. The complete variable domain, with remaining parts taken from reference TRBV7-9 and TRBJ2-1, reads DTGVSQNPRHKITKRGQNVTFRCDPISEHNRLYWYRQTLGQGPEFLTYFQNEAQLEKSRLLSDRFSAERPKGSFSTLEIQRTEQGDSAMYLCASSTRQGLANEQFFGPGTRLTVL.

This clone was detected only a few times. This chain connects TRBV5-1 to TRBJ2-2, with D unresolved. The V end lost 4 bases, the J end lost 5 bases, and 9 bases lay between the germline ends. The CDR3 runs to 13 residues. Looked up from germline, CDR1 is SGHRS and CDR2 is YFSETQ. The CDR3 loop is CASSLTRTGELFF. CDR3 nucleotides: TGCGCCAGCAGCCTCACGCGGACCGGGGAGCTGTTTTTT.

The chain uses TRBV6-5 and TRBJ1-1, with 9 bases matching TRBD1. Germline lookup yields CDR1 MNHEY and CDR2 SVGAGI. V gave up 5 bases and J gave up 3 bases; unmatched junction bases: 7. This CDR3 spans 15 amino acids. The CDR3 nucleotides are TGTGCCAGCAGTACTGGACAGGGGCGTGACACTGAAGCTTTCTTT. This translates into CASSTGQGRDTEAFF.